Given below is one TCR beta chain in context. In the source study's methods: From reference gene primer amplification, estimates of nucleated cell counts were derived. Clones were read by immunoSEQ multiplex PCR, and TCRdb kept only the in-frame ones, dropping some. The V and J calls and clone size come from that table; D and trimming were worked out from the DNA. The sample shows roughly 32,000 clones, around 88% of them seen only once. These data are taken from a study of blood T cell repertoires in COVID-19. Across the study: Acute and convalescent COVID-19 samples came from the United States, Italy and Spain. Sources were T cells, B-cell-depleted T cells, or PBMCs; the material itself was cDNA or gDNA.

Per germline, CDR1 MDHEN and CDR2 SYDVKM. The CDR3 runs to 13 residues. V dropped 3 bases and J dropped 0 bases, with 5 bases sitting between them. J is TRBJ1-1 and V is TRBV28, with D uncertain. Sample: peripheral blood. This TCR derives from a human donor in a cohort sampled during active COVID-19. The CDR3 loop reads CASSFRVNTEAFF. DNA of the CDR3: TGTGCCAGCAGTTTCCGGGTGAACACTGAAGCTTTCTTT.